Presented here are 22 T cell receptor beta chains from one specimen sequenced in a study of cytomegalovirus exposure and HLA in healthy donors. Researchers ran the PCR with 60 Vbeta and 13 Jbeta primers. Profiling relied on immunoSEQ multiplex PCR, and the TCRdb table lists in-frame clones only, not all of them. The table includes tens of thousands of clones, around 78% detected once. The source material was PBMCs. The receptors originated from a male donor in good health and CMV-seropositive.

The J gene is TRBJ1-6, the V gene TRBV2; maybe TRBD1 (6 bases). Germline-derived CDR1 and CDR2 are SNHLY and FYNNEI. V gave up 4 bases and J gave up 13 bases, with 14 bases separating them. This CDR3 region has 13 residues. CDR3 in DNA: TGTGCCAGCAGTGGATCAGGGGCGGTCCCCCTCCACTTT. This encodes CASSGSGAVPLHF.

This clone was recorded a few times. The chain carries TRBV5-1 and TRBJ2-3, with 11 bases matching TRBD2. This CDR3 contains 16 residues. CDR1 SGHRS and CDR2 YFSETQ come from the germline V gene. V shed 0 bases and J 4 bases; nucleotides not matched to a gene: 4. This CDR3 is CASSLGTSGSSDTQYF. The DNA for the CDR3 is TGCGCCAGCAGCTTGGGTACTAGCGGGAGTTCAGATACGCAGTATTTT. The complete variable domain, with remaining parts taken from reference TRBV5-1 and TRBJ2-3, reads KAGVTQTPRYLIKTRGQQVTLSCSPISGHRSVSWYQQTPGQGLQFLFEYFSETQRNKGNFPGRFSGRQFSNSRSEMNVSTLELGDSALYLCASSLGTSGSSDTQYFGPGTRLTVL.

The CDR3 region is CAWGQDYQPQHF. CDR3 coding DNA: TGTGCCTGGGGACAGGATTATCAGCCCCAGCATTTT. The V call is TRBV30, the J call TRBJ1-5, with 7 bases that match TRBD1. Germline V gene sequence: CDR1 GTSNPN, CDR2 SVGIG (reference sequence). The CDR3 is 12 residues long. Losses at the gene ends were 5 bases for V and 5 bases for J; bases not matched to a gene: 3.

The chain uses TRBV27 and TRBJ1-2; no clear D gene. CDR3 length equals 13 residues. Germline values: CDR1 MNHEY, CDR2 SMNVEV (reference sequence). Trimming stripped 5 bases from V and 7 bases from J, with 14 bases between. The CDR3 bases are TGTGCCAGCAGTCACACCCTTTCGGGTGGCTACACCTTC. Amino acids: CASSHTLSGGYTF.

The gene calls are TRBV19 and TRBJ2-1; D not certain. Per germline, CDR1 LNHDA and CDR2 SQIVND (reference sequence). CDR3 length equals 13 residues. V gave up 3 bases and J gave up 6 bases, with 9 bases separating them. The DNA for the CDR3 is TGTGCCAGTAGTATTCGGGTTGCCAATGAGCAGTTCTTC. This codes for CASSIRVANEQFF. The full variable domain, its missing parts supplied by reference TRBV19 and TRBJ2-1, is DGGITQSPKYLFRKEGQNVTLSCEQNLNHDAMYWYRQDPGQGLRLIYYSQIVNDFQKGDIAEGYSVSREKKESFPLTVTSAQKNPTAFYLCASSIRVANEQFFGPGTRLTVL.

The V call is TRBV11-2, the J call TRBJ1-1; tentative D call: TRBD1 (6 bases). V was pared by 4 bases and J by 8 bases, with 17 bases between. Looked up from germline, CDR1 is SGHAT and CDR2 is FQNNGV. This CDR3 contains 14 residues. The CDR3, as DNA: TGTGCCAGCAGCTCCGGGACCGTGAGGGGGGAAGCTTTCTTT. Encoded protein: CASSSGTVRGEAFF.

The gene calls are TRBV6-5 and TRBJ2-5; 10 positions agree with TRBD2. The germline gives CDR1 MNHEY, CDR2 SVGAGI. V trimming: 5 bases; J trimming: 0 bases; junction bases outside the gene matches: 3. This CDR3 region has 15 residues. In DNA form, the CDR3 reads TGTGCCAGCAGTGGACTAGCGGAAAACCAAGAGACCCAGTACTTC. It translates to CASSGLAENQETQYF.

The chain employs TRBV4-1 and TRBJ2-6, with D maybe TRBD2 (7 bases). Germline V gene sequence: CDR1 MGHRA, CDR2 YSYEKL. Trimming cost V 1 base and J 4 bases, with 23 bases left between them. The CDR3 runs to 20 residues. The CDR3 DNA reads TGCGCCAGCAGCCAAGGGAGGGGAGGGGGTAATCGGGCGGGGGCCAACGTCCTGACTTTC. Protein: CASSQGRGGGNRAGANVLTF.

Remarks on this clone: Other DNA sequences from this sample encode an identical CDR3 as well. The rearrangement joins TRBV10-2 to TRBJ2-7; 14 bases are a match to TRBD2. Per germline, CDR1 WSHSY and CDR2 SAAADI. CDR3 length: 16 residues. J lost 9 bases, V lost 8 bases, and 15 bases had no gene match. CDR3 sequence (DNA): TGCGCCAGCGAAGGGACTAGCGGGAGAAGTAGGTTTCGGCAGTACTTC. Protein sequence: CASEGTSGRSRFRQYF.

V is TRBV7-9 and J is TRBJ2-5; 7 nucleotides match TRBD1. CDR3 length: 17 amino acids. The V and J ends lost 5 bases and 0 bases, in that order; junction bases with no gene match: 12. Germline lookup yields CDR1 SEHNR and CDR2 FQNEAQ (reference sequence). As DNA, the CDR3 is TGTGCCAGCAGCCCAGACAGGGCCTCAGTGTACCAAGAGACCCAGTACTTC. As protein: CASSPDRASVYQETQYF.

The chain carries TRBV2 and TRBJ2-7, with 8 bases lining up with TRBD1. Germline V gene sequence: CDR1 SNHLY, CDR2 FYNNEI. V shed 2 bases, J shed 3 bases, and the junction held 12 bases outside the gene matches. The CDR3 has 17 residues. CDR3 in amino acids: CASSEWLTGGESYEQYF. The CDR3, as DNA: TGTGCCAGCAGTGAATGGCTAACAGGGGGTGAAAGCTACGAGCAGTACTTC.

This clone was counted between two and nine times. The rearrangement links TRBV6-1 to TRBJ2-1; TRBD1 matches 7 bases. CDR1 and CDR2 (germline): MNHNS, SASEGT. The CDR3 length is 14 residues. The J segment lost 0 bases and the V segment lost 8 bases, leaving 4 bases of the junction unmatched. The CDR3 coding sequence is TGTGCCAGCCGGACAGGAACCTCCTACAATGAGCAGTTCTTC. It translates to CASRTGTSYNEQFF.

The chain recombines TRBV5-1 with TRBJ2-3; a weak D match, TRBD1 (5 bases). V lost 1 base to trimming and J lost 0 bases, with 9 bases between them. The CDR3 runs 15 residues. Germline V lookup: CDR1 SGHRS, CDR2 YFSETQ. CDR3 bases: TGCGCCAGCAGCTTGAACAGGCGTAGCACAGATACGCAGTATTTT. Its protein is CASSLNRRSTDTQYF.

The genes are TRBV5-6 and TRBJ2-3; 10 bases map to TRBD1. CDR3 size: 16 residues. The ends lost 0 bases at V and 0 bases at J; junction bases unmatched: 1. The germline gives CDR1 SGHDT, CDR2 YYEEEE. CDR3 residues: CASSLGTGGSTDTQYF. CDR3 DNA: TGTGCCAGCAGCTTGGGGACAGGGGGGAGCACAGATACGCAGTATTTT.

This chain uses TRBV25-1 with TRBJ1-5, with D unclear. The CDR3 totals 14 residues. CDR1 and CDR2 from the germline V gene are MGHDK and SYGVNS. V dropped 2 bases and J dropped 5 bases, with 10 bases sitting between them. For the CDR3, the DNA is TGTGCCAGCAGTGAAACGACGGAGGATCAGCCCCAGCATTTT. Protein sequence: CASSETTEDQPQHF. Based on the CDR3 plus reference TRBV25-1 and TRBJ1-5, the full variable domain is EADIYQTPRYLVIGTGKKITLECSQTMGHDKMYWYQQDPGMELHLIHYSYGVNSTEKGDLSSESTVSRIRTEHFPLTLESARPSHTSQYLCASSETTEDQPQHFGDGTRLSIL.

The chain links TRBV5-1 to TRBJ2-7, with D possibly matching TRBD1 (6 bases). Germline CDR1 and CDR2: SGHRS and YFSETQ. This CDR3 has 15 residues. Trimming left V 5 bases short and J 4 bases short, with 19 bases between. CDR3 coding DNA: TGCGCCAGCAGTCCCGGACAGAATTCTTTGTACGAGCAGTACTTC. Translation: CASSPGQNSLYEQYF.

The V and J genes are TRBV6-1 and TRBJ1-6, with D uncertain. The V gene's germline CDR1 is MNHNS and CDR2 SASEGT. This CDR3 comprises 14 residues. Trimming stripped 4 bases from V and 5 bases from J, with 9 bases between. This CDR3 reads CASSGRTNNSPLHF. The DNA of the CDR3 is TGTGCCAGCAGTGGCCGGACTAATAATTCACCCCTCCACTTT.

The CDR3: CSVSHREQFF. The CDR3 DNA reads as TGCAGCGTTTCTCACAGAGAGCAGTTCTTC. This chain links TRBV29-1 with TRBJ2-1; D call uncertain. V was clipped by 5 bases and J by 10 bases, with 9 bases between them. Germline-derived CDR1 and CDR2 are SQVTM and ANQGSEA. This CDR3 has 10 amino acids.

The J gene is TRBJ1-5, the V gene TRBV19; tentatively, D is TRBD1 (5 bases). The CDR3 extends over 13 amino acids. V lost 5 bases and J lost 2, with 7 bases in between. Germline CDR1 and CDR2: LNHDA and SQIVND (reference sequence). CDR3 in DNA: TGTGCCAGTAGTTTGACAGGCAATCAGCCCCAGCATTTT. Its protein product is CASSLTGNQPQHF.

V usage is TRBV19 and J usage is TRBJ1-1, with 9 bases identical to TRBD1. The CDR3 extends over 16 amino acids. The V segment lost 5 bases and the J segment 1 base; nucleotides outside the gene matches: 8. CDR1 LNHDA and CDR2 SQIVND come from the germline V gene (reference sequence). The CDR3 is CASSPGQGTGNTEAFF. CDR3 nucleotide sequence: TGTGCCAGTAGTCCGGGACAGGGAACGGGGAACACTGAAGCTTTCTTT.

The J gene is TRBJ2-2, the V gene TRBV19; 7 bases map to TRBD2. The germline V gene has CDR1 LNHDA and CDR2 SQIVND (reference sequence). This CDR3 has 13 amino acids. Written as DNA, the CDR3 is TGTGCGAGCGGGATAGTTTACACCGGGGAGCTGTTTTTT. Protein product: CASGIVYTGELFF.

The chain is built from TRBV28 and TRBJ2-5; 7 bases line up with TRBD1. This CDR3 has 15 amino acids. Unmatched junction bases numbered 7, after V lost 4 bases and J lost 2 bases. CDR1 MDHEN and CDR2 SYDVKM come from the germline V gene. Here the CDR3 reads CASSSRDRAQETQYF. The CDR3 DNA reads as TGTGCCAGCAGTTCGAGAGACAGGGCGCAAGAGACCCAGTACTTC.